These T cell receptor beta chains were read from a single sample in a study of blood T cell repertoires in COVID-19. Libraries were prepared by immunoSEQ multiplex PCR; TCRdb keeps only in-frame clonotypes and omits some of them. In the table there are around 50,000 clones, more than 75% of which are singletons. Sequenced: peripheral blood. The receptor set was obtained from a woman aged 55-69 years with COVID-19, enrolled during active disease. The CDR3 runs from the conserved cysteine through the conserved F or W. The D gene is left open where the match is weak. Rows give clone size only sometimes, using once, few, many, or a class for an expanded clone.

abundance | j_gene | v_gene | d_gene | CDR3nt | CDR3aa
NA | TRBJ1-1 | TRBV5-1 | NA | TGCGCCAGCAGCTTGGCAGGTGTTAATGAAGCTTTCTTT | CASSLAGVNEAFF
once | TRBJ1-3 | TRBV5-5 | NA | TGTGCCAGCAGCTTGGAGGGCGGGTTTGGGAACACCATATATTTT | CASSLEGGFGNTIYF
NA | TRBJ2-1 | TRBV19 | TRBD1 | TGTGCCAGTAGTATAGATCCCGGGACAGTCCGTTCGGGTTACAATGAGCAGTTCTTC | CASSIDPGTVRSGYNEQFF
NA | TRBJ2-1 | TRBV7-9 | NA | TGTGCCAGCAGCTTAGTGTCAGGGCTCAATGAGCAGTTCTTC | CASSLVSGLNEQFF
NA | TRBJ2-7 | TRBV5-6 | TRBD2 | TGTGCCAGCAGCTTGGTTCTAGCGGGGGGATCCTCCTACGAGCAGTACTTC | CASSLVLAGGSSYEQYF
NA | TRBJ1-2 | TRBV11-3 | NA | TGTGCCAGCAGCTTAGATCCAGGGGATAACTATGGCTACACCTTC | CASSLDPGDNYGYTF
NA | TRBJ1-2 | TRBV30 | TRBD1 | TGTGCCTGGAGCCAGGGACAGCTTCTTGTAGACTATGGCTACACCTTC | CAWSQGQLLVDYGYTF
NA | TRBJ2-3 | TRBV5-1 | NA | TGCGCCAGCGGGAGGCAGAGCACAGATACGCAGTATTTT | CASGRQSTDTQYF
NA | TRBJ2-7 | TRBV12-3/TRBV12-4 | NA | TGTGCCAGCCACGCCTTTCCCTACGGTGAGCAGTACTTC | CASHAFPYGEQYF
NA | TRBJ2-2 | TRBV11-3 | TRBD1 | TGTGCCAGCAGCCCACCGGGACAGGGGAACACCGGGGAGCTGTTTTTT | CASSPPGQGNTGELFF
NA | TRBJ2-7 | TRBV14 | NA | TGTGCCAGCAGCCAAATAGAGAAGCAGTACTTC | CASSQIEKQYF
NA | TRBJ2-1 | TRBV6-4 | NA | TGTGCCAGCCGCCAGACAGCAGACAATGAGCAGTTCTTC | CASRQTADNEQFF
few | TRBJ2-1 | TRBV30 | TRBD2 | TGTGCCTGGAGTACTAGCGGTAGCAATGAGCAGTTCTTC | CAWSTSGSNEQFF
NA | TRBJ2-2 | TRBV18 | NA | TGTGCCAGCTCGCTATCATCCTCGGGGACCGGGGAGCTGTTTTTT | CASSLSSSGTGELFF
NA | TRBJ1-1 | TRBV29-1 | TRBD1 | TGCAGCGTGGGACAGGCGAACACTGAAGCTTTCTTT | CSVGQANTEAFF
NA | TRBJ2-3 | TRBV6-5 | NA | TGTGCCAGCAGTAGCGGGCCGGGGGATACGCAGTATTTT | CASSSGPGDTQYF
NA | TRBJ1-1 | TRBV2 | NA | TGTGCCAGCACTGCGACAGTCGTGAACACTGAAGCTTTCTTT | CASTATVVNTEAFF
few | TRBJ1-6 | TRBV28 | NA | TGTGCCAGCAGTTTAGTTCGGGATCCTCTTAAATCACCCCTCCACTTT | CASSLVRDPLKSPLHF
once | TRBJ2-7 | TRBV28 | TRBD2 | TGTGCCAGCACCAGACCCGGAGCGGGAGGGCTCGAGCAGTACTTC | CASTRPGAGGLEQYF
NA | TRBJ1-3 | TRBV5-1 | NA | TGCGCCAGCAGCTTGGAAGGACAAGGCTCTGGAAACACCATATATTTT | CASSLEGQGSGNTIYF
NA | TRBJ1-2 | TRBV2 | NA | TGTGCCAGCAGTGGGACAATTTTTGCTAACTATGGCTACACCTTC | CASSGTIFANYGYTF
NA | TRBJ1-1 | TRBV5-5 | NA | TGTGCCAGCAGCTTGGCCTGGCGGGGTCCGGAGACTGAAGCTTTCTTT | CASSLAWRGPETEAFF
NA | TRBJ1-2 | TRBV29-1 | NA | TGCAGCGTTGAACCCAGATTCTATGGCTACACCTTC | CSVEPRFYGYTF
NA | TRBJ1-1 | TRBV10-3 | NA | TGTGCCGTATGGCAGGGAAACACTGAAGCTTTCTTT | CAVWQGNTEAFF
NA | TRBJ2-5 | TRBV12-3/TRBV12-4 | NA | TGTGCCAGCAGTCTTCAAGAGACCCAGTACTTC | CASSLQETQYF